The 10 T cell receptor beta chains in this list originate from one sample, sequenced in a study of yellow fever vaccine responses in identical twins. Each CDR3 protein is one row after TCRdb ran MiXCR on the RT-PCR reads. The top ten clones hold approximately 5% of a sample with about 2,400 distinct CDR3 sequences, roughly 82% of them seen once. Source: T cells from blood (PBMCs), unsorted or a sorted subset (not recorded which), taken before or after yellow fever vaccination (not recorded which). These receptors were obtained from a young woman who received the yellow fever vaccine.

The chain carries TRBV13 and TRBJ2-4; 9 bases agree with TRBD2. Germline CDR1 reads PRHDT; CDR2 reads FYEKMQ (reference sequence). The CDR3 extends over 16 amino acids. J gave up 8 bases and V 7 bases, and 15 bases lay outside the gene matches. CDR3 sequence reads: CASKQASGISGYIQYF. DNA for the CDR3: TGTGCCAGCAAGCAAGCTAGCGGGATAAGTGGATACATTCAGTACTTC.

The rearrangement joins TRBV5-1 to TRBJ2-7; 8 nucleotides agree with TRBD1. The CDR3 runs to 15 residues. After removal of 4 bases from V and 3 bases from J, the junction contained 9 bases not matched to a gene. CDR1 SGHRS and CDR2 YFSETQ come from the germline V gene. DNA for the CDR3: TGCGCCAGCAGCCTCAGTTATGGACAGGGCTACGAGCAGTACTTC. Protein product: CASSLSYGQGYEQYF.

The genes are TRBV11-1 and TRBJ2-7; 7 nucleotides line up with TRBD1. CDR3 length: 13 residues. Germline-derived CDR1 and CDR2 are SGHAT and FQDESV (reference sequence). The J segment lost 1 base and the V segment lost 5 bases, leaving 2 bases of the junction unmatched. This chain's CDR3 is CASSTQGSYEQYF. CDR3 nucleotides: TGTGCCAGCAGCACACAGGGGTCCTACGAGCAGTACTTC.

This sequence joins TRBV11-1 and TRBJ2-1; D gene unclear. V was clipped by 5 bases and J by 5 bases, with 10 bases between them. The CDR3 sequence is 13 residues long. Germline V gene sequence: CDR1 SGHAT, CDR2 FQDESV (reference sequence). The CDR3 DNA follows: TGTGCCAGCAGCCCCCCAACGAACAATGAGCAGTTCTTC. This sequence encodes CASSPPTNNEQFF.

The V call is TRBV10-1, the J call TRBJ1-2; D gene uncertain. Germline V gives CDR1 WNHNN, CDR2 SYGVQD (reference sequence). This CDR3 comprises 17 residues. V lost 3 bases, J lost 6 bases, and 23 bases lay in between. The CDR3 reads CASSDFGLFHEEDGYTF. CDR3 nucleotide sequence: TGCGCCAGCAGTGATTTCGGGTTATTTCACGAAGAGGATGGCTACACCTTC.

As DNA, the CDR3 is TGTGCCAGCAGTTTATCACAGGGCAATCAGCCCCAGCATTTT. As protein: CASSLSQGNQPQHF. This chain connects TRBV27 to TRBJ1-5, with a weak D call TRBD1 (5 bases). Germline V CDR1 and CDR2: MNHEY, SMNVEV (reference sequence). V shed 0 bases and J shed 2 bases, with 5 bases lying between them. The CDR3 consists of 14 residues.

The rearrangement joins TRBV18 to TRBJ2-2; 7 bases agree with TRBD2. V trimming: 3 bases; J trimming: 0 bases; junction bases outside the gene matches: 1. This CDR3 contains 15 residues. The germline V gene encodes CDR1 KGHSH and CDR2 LQKENI. The CDR3 DNA reads as TGTGCCAGCTCACCGACTAGCTCGAACACCGGGGAGCTGTTTTTT. Translating gives CASSPTSSNTGELFF.

This clonotype was counted once. The J gene is TRBJ2-1, the V gene TRBV4-2; 10 nucleotides agree with TRBD2. The V gene end was trimmed by 0 bases and the J gene end by 4 bases; junction bases not matched to a gene: 3. The CDR3 runs 16 residues. CDR1 and CDR2 (germline): LGHNA, YNFKEQ. The chain's CDR3 is CASSQETSGSYNEQFF. In DNA form, the CDR3 reads TGTGCCAGCAGCCAAGAGACTAGCGGGTCTTACAATGAGCAGTTCTTC.

DNA of the CDR3: TGTGCCAGCAGTTACAGCTCGCAGGGGCTAATAGATGGCTACACCTTC. Translation gives CASSYSSQGLIDGYTF. The genes are TRBV6-2 or TRBV6-3 and TRBJ1-2; possibly TRBD1 for D (6 bases). Trimming pared 2 bases from V and 6 bases from J, leaving 19 bases between. This CDR3 spans 16 amino acids. Germline CDR1 reads MNHEY; CDR2 reads SVGEGT.

This rearrangement joins TRBV4-1 to TRBJ1-2, with TRBD1 as a possible D gene (5 bases). This CDR3 region has 13 residues. CDR1 and CDR2 from the germline V gene are MGHRA and YSYEKL. V shed 0 bases and J shed 8 bases, with 10 bases lying between them. The CDR3 DNA reads TGCGCCAGCAGCCAAGAGGGGGGAGGAGGCTACACCTTC. It yields the protein CASSQEGGGGYTF.